The 5 T cell receptor beta chains below come from one sample, sequenced in a study of blood T cell repertoires in COVID-19. The table came from immunoSEQ multiplex PCR; TCRdb's copy has only in-frame clones and leaves some out. Of 150,000 to 200,000 clones in the sample, roughly four fifths are singletons; the top ten hold roughly 7.1%. The sample taken for sequencing was peripheral blood. Source of these receptors: a man between 40 and 49 years old who had recovered from COVID-19.

This clone was counted once. The rearrangement uses TRBV3-1 (or the pseudogene TRBV3-2) and TRBJ2-7; maybe TRBD2 (6 bases). V was pared by 1 base and J by 12 bases, with 16 bases between. Germline assignment: CDR1 LGHDT and CDR2 YNNKEL (reference sequence). The CDR3 spans 13 residues. CDR3 bases: TGTGCCAGCAGCCAAGGGGACTCCTCAAGTGGGTACTTC. Protein: CASSQGDSSSGYF.

The chain uses TRBV4-3 and TRBJ2-7; 8 bases are shared with TRBD1. The CDR3 is made up of 12 amino acids. The junction had 1 base not matched to a gene; V was cut back by 4 bases and J by 5 bases. Germline values: CDR1 LGHNA, CDR2 YSLEER. The CDR3 spells CASSRDRNEQYF. CDR3 nucleotides: TGCGCCAGCAGCCGGGACAGGAACGAGCAGTACTTC.

This clone was seen once. The genes are TRBV7-2 and TRBJ2-1, with 16 bases identical to TRBD2. With V trimmed by 5 bases and J by 8 bases, 6 bases remained unmatched. Germline lookup yields CDR1 SGHTA and CDR2 FQGNSA. This CDR3 is built from 16 residues. CDR3 nucleotide sequence: TGTGCCAGCAGCCCCCCGGGACTAGCGGGAGGGTATGAGCAGTTCTTC. Amino acid sequence: CASSPPGLAGGYEQFF. The full variable domain, rest sourced from reference TRBV7-2 and TRBJ2-1, is GAGVSQSPSNKVTEKGKDVELRCDPISGHTALYWYRQSLGQGLEFLIYFQGNSAPDKSGLPSDRFSAERTGGSVSTLTIQRTQQEDSAVYLCASSPPGLAGGYEQFFGPGTRLTVL.

CDR3: CASREDQWGGEQYF. DNA for the CDR3: TGTGCCAGCCGGGAGGATCAATGGGGGGGCGAGCAGTACTTC. The rearrangement joins TRBV5-4 to TRBJ2-7; 7 bases are a match to TRBD2. CDR1 is SGHNT and CDR2 is YYREEE in the germline V gene (reference sequence). CDR3 length: 14 residues. V lost 7 bases, J lost 6 bases, and 13 bases stayed unmatched.

The chain links TRBV7-9 to TRBJ2-1; D is perhaps TRBD2 (6 bases). The V end lost 8 bases, the J end lost 8 bases, and 10 bases lay between the germline ends. Germline values: CDR1 SEHNR, CDR2 FQNEAQ (reference sequence). The length of the CDR3 is 11 residues. CDR3 sequence: CASGRRDEQFF. As DNA, the CDR3 is TGTGCCAGCGGGAGGAGGGATGAGCAGTTCTTC.